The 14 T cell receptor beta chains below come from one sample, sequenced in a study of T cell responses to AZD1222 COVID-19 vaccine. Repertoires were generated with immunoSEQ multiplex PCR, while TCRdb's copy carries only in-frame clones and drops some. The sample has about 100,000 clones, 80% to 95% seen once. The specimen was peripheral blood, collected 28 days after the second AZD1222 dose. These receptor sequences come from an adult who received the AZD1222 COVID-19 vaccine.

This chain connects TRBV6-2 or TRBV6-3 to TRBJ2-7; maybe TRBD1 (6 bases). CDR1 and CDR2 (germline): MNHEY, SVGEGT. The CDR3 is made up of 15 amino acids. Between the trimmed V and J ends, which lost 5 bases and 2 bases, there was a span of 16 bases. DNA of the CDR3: TGTGCCAGCAGTCCCACGGGACAAATAACCTACGAGCAGTACTTC. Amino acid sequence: CASSPTGQITYEQYF.

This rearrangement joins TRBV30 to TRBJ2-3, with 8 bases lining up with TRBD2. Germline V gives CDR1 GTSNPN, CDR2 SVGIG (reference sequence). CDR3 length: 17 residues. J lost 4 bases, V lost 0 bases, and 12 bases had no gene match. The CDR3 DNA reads TGTGCCTGGAGTGTAGATCGGGGACTAGAGTCCGCAGATACGCAGTATTTT. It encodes CAWSVDRGLESADTQYF.

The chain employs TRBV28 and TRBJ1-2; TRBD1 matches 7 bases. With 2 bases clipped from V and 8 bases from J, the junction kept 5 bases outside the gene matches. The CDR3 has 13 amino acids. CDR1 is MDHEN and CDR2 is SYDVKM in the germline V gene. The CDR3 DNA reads TGTGCCAGCAGTTTAAAGGGGGCGCTCGGCTACACCTTC. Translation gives CASSLKGALGYTF.

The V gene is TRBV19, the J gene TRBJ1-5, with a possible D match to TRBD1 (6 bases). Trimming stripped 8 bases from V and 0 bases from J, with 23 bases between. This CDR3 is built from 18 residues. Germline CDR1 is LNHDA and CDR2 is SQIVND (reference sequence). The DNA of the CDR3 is TGTGCCAGTTCTATTCTCGGGACACCCACTTATAGCAATCAGCCCCAGCATTTT. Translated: CASSILGTPTYSNQPQHF.

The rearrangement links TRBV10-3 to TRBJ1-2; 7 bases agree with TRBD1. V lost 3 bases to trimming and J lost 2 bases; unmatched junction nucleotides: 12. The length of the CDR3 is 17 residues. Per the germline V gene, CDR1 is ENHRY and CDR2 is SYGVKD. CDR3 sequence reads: CAISENPQGLGNYGYTF. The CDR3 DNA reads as TGTGCCATCAGTGAAAACCCACAGGGGCTTGGGAACTATGGCTACACCTTC.

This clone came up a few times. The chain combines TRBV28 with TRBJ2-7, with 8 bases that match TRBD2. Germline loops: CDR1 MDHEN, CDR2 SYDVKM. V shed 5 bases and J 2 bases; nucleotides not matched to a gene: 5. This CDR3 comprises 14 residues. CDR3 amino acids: CASSGGTSPYEQYF. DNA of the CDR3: TGTGCCAGCAGTGGGGGGACTAGTCCCTACGAGCAGTACTTC.

The CDR3 spells CASRETLNTEAFF. In nucleotides, the CDR3 is TGTGCCAGCAGAGAGACCTTGAACACTGAAGCTTTCTTT. V usage is TRBV6-4 and J usage is TRBJ1-1, with no clear D. Germline CDR1 MRHNA, CDR2 SNTAGT. V lost 6 bases to trimming and J lost 0 bases, with 8 bases between them. The CDR3 is 13 amino acids.

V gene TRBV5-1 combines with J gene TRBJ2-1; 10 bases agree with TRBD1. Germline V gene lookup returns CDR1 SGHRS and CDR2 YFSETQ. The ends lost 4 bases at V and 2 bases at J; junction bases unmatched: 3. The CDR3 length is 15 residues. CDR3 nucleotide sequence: TGCGCCAGCAGCCTCGGACAGGGGGCCTACAATGAGCAGTTCTTC. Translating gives CASSLGQGAYNEQFF.

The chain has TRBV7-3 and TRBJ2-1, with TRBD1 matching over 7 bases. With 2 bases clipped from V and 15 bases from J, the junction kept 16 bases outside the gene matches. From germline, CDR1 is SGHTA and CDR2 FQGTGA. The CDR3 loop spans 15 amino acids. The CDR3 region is CASSLEGGMGSVRFF. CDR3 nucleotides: TGTGCCAGCAGCTTAGAAGGGGGCATGGGGTCTGTGCGGTTCTTC.

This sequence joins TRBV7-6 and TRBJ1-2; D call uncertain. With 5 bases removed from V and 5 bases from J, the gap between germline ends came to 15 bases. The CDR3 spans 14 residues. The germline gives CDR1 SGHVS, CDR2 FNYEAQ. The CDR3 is CASSLDTSGYGYTF. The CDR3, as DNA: TGTGCCAGCAGCCTCGACACATCGGGTTATGGCTACACCTTC.

CDR3 nucleotides: TGCGCCAGCAGCTCACCTGGCGGGGGCGGCTACGAGCAGTACTTC. Amino acid sequence: CASSSPGGGGYEQYF. The gene calls are TRBV5-1 and TRBJ2-7; TRBD2 is a possible D gene (7 bases). The V gene's germline CDR1 is SGHRS and CDR2 YFSETQ. The V end was cut by 3 bases, the J end by 3 bases, with 16 bases between. CDR3 length: 15 residues.

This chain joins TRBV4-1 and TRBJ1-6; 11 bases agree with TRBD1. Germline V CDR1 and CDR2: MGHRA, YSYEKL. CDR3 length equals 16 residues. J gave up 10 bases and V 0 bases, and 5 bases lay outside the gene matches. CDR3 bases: TGCGCCAGCAGCCAAGATTATGGGACAGGGGGATCACCCCTCCACTTT. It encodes CASSQDYGTGGSPLHF.

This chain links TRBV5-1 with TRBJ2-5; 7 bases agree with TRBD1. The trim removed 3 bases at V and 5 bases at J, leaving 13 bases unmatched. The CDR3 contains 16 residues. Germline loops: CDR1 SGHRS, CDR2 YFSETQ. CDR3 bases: TGCGCCAGCAGCTCGGGGACAGTAAGTGGTATCGAGACCCAGTACTTC. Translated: CASSSGTVSGIETQYF.

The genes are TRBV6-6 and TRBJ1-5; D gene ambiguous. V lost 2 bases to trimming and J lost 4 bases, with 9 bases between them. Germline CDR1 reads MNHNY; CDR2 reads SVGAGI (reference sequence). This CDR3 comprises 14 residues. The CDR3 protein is CASSYGGVNQPQHF. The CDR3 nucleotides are TGTGCCAGCAGTTACGGCGGGGTAAATCAGCCCCAGCATTTT.